This TCR beta chain originates from a study of shared clonotypes between healthy human individuals. Study-wide background: CD4 naive and CD4 memory each took three plates per donor, while CD8 naive took two and CD8 memory one.

General study points: Around 5.4% of naive CD4 clonotypes were common to four donors. Incompleteness in sorted-subset sequencing, despite large depth, was shown by rarefaction.

On this clone itself: Its target is not known.

Cells designated naive CD8 were CD45RO-negative and were positively selected for CCR7, with terminally differentiated effector memory CD45RA+ cells excluded. CDR3 length: 17 residues. After removal of 1 base from V and 3 bases from J, the junction contained 5 bases not matched to a gene. Looked up from germline, CDR1 is LGHNA and CDR2 is YSLEER. The method was immunoSEQ multiplex PCR; TCRdb's version includes in-frame clones alone and lacks a portion of them. The sample lists about 2.2 million clones; roughly 95% were seen once. Sequencing was performed on naive CD8+ T cells from PBMCs. This chain links TRBV4-3 with TRBJ2-1, with 11 bases identical to TRBD1. This sequence was found in a man aged 18 to 29 in good health. Some clones in this sample may be carry-over from other donors' samples. Written as DNA, the CDR3 is TGCGCCAGCAGCCAAGCACCGGGACAGGGGGTCTACAATGAGCAGTTCTTC. It is translated as CASSQAPGQGVYNEQFF.